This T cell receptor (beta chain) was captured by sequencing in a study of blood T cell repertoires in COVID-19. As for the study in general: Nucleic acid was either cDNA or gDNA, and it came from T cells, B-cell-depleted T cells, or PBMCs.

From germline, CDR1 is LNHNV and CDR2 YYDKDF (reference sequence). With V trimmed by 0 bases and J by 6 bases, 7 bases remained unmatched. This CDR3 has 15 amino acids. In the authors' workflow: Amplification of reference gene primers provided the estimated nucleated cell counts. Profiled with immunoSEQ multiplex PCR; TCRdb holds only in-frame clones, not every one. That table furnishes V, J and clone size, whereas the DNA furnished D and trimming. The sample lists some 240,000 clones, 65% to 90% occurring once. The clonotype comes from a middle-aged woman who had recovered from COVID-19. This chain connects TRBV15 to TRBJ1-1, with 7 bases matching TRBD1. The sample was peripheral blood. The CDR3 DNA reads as TGTGCCACCAGCAGAGATGTAGACAGGGTCCCTGAAGCTTTCTTT. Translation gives CATSRDVDRVPEAFF. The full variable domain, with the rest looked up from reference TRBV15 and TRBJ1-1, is DAMVIQNPRYQVTQFGKPVTLSCSQTLNHNVMYWYQQKSSQAPKLLFHYYDKDFNNEADTPDNFQSRRPNTSFCFLDIRSPGLGDTAMYLCATSRDVDRVPEAFFGQGTRLTVV.